This T cell receptor beta chain originates from a study of cytomegalovirus exposure and HLA in healthy donors. Study-level information: The 130 or so validation repertoires and the approximately 700 first-cohort repertoires shared a platform, a later analysis reported. Points from the study as a whole: Listed as cytomegalovirus-associated were more than 150 TCR beta chains. Usually a TCR sequence was rare, but some public TCRs were found in many donors.

Donors were drawn from the roughly 130-subject validation cohort, separate from the approximately 700-subject first cohort. Trimming stripped 0 bases from V and 4 bases from J, with 4 bases between. This CDR3 is built from 13 residues. CDR1 and CDR2 (germline): SGHTA, FQGNSA. On this clone itself: Its antigen is as yet unknown.

TCRdb keeps only in-frame clones here, not all; method: immunoSEQ multiplex PCR. The sample shows roughly 200,000 clones, about 81% of them seen only once. Input material: PBMCs. The clonotype was recovered from a woman in her 30s in good health and CMV-seronegative. This chain connects TRBV7-2 to TRBJ1-3; no definite D call. The CDR3, as DNA: TGTGCCAGCAGCTTAGCGAGGGGAAACACCATATATTTT. Its translation is CASSLARGNTIYF.